This TCR beta chain was captured by sequencing in a study of T-cell reconstitution after alpha-beta-depleted transplantation in children. Study results and caveats: T-cell counts and diversity at one year post-transplant came mainly from newly produced T cells. In patients about two months after transplant, alpha-beta T cells reportedly arose from several hundred expanded graft clones. Surviving recipient cells, namely T cells and thymic progenitors, were the source of high day-60 TCRbeta diversity in some patients.

CDR3 length: 15 amino acids. Trimming at V came to 5 bases and at J to 5 bases, leaving 12 bases not matched to a gene. CDR1 is SEHNR, CDR2 FQNEAQ, per germline (reference sequence). There are a few counts of this clonotype. Its antigen is unknown. Library preparation (for TCRbeta) was performed with unique molecular identifiers. TCRdb processed the PCR reads anew with MiXCR; each CDR3 protein has one entry. Here the sample spans 100,000 or so distinct CDR3 sequences, 7% to 8% being singletons. Sample: PBMCs, taken before TCRalphabeta/CD19-depleted stem cell transplant. The TCR sequence derives from a boy aged 2-9 years with acute lymphoblastic leukemia, due to receive a stem cell transplant. The chain employs TRBV7-9 and TRBJ2-7, with 7 bases matching TRBD2. The CDR3 region is CASSQSGSSGDEQYF. CDR3 nucleotides: TGTGCCAGCAGCCAGTCGGGATCGAGCGGGGACGAGCAGTACTTC.